Each of the 28 T cell receptor beta chains below was sequenced from the same sample in a study of regulatory T cells in long-lasting Graves disease. Sample time point: newly diagnosed GD, antithyroid drugs for less than 3 months. PBMCs provided the RNA from which the TCR library was made. Libraries of TCR beta came from iRepertoire HTBI primers plus Arm-PCR of CDR3 regions. TCRdb called the multiplex PCR reads again in MiXCR, with one record for every CDR3 protein. The sample yields roughly 520,000 distinct CDR3 sequences, about 12% seen once. These same records also appear under a second study, on T cells in Graves' hyperthyroidism and ophthalmopathy.

The specimen was peripheral blood mononuclear cells (PBMCs), collected at new diagnosis, from a patient treated with antithyroid drugs. The receptors shown here come from a woman in her twenties or thirties with Graves disease.

The sample holds many counts of this clonotype. This chain uses TRBV19 with TRBJ2-1, with D perhaps TRBD1 (6 bases). The CDR3 runs to 18 residues. The germline gives CDR1 LNHDA, CDR2 SQIVND (reference sequence). V lost 7 bases, J lost 5 bases, and 27 bases lay in between. The chain's CDR3 is CASTLSRGIGPFDNEQFF. The CDR3, as DNA: TGTGCCAGTACCCTTTCAAGGGGGATCGGTCCTTTTGACAATGAGCAGTTCTTC.

There are a few counts of this clonotype. This chain joins TRBV11-3 and TRBJ2-2; the D call may be TRBD1 or TRBD2 (5 bases each). V was cut by 5 bases and J by 1 base, with 17 bases left in between. Germline assignment: CDR1 SGHNT and CDR2 YENEEA. This CDR3 region has 17 residues. CDR3 loop: CASSPRQFGMNTGELFF. The CDR3 DNA reads TGTGCCAGCAGCCCCAGACAGTTCGGGATGAACACCGGGGAGCTGTTTTTT.

In this sample, this clonotype turned up many times. The chain carries TRBV6-4 and TRBJ2-7, with D possibly being TRBD1 (6 bases). This CDR3 region has 14 residues. Germline CDR1 reads MRHNA; CDR2 reads SNTAGT. V dropped 5 bases and J dropped 2 bases, with 13 bases sitting between them. Here the CDR3 reads CASSNQGSPYEQYF. The CDR3 DNA follows: TGTGCCAGCAGTAACCAGGGGTCTCCCTACGAGCAGTACTTC.

With regard to this clonotype: This may come from a read error, since a much larger clone is one base off. CDR3 in DNA: TGTGCCAGCAGGTTTCCTGGAGGGCCAGATACGCAGTATTTT. Residues: CASRFPGGPDTQYF. The chain has TRBV27 and TRBJ2-3, with D possibly being TRBD2 (6 bases). The CDR3 has 14 amino acids. V was cut by 6 bases and J by 4 bases, with 14 bases left in between. Germline V gives CDR1 MNHEY, CDR2 SMNVEV (reference sequence).

This clonotype was seen many times. The rearrangement uses TRBV9 and TRBJ2-3; 7 nucleotides agree with TRBD1. The J segment lost 2 bases and the V segment lost 3 bases, leaving 3 bases of the junction unmatched. CDR3 size: 14 residues. Germline CDR1 SGDLS, CDR2 YYNGEE. The CDR3 reads CASSGQGVTDTQYF. The CDR3 DNA follows: TGTGCCAGCAGCGGTCAGGGGGTCACAGATACGCAGTATTTT.

Remarks on this clonotype: This may be a read error: a much more frequent sequence differs by one nucleotide. This chain joins TRBV6-1 and TRBJ2-5, with 9 bases matching TRBD2. The CDR3 runs to 15 residues. CDR1 is MNHNS, CDR2 SASEGT, per germline. This chain's CDR3 is CASSLRLAVVETQHF. CDR3 sequence (DNA): TGTGCCAGCAGTCTGAGACTAGCGGTAGTGGAGACCCAGCACTTC.

In its sample, this clonotype was seen many times. This rearrangement joins TRBV18 to TRBJ2-1; TRBD2 aligns across 10 bases. Germline loops: CDR1 KGHSH, CDR2 LQKENI. The CDR3 covers 14 residues. The trim removed 2 bases at V and 5 bases at J, leaving 0 bases unmatched. CDR3: CASSPTSGDNEQFF. The CDR3 DNA reads TGTGCCAGCTCACCAACTAGCGGGGACAATGAGCAGTTCTTC.

This clonotype was counted between two and nine times. The V gene is TRBV19, the J gene TRBJ2-3, with TRBD2 matching 7 bases. Germline CDR1 reads LNHDA; CDR2 reads SQIVND (reference sequence). Germline trimming cut 4 bases from V and 6 bases from J; bases unmatched to any gene: 10. The CDR3 loop spans 15 amino acids. CDR3 sequence: CASSTTSGRTDTQYF. The DNA of the CDR3 is TGTGCCAGTAGTACCACCTCCGGGAGGACCGATACGCAGTATTTT.

Ten or more counts support this clonotype. The V and J genes are TRBV7-2 and TRBJ2-1; 9 bases fit TRBD2. Germline-derived CDR1 and CDR2 are SGHTA and FQGNSA. The CDR3 totals 17 residues. V shed 0 bases and J 2 bases; nucleotides not matched to a gene: 5. This CDR3 reads CASSLAARTSAYNEQFF. DNA for the CDR3: TGTGCCAGCAGCTTAGCTGCCCGGACTAGCGCCTACAATGAGCAGTTCTTC.

There are many counts of this clonotype. The J gene is TRBJ1-1, the V gene TRBV30, with unresolved D. The CDR3 has 14 residues. CDR1 is GTSNPN, CDR2 SVGIG, per germline (reference sequence). V gave up 3 bases and J gave up 5 bases, with 16 bases separating them. The CDR3 nucleotides read TGTGCCTGGAGGGGCGGTTTTCGGTGGACTGAAGCTTTCTTT. Translation: CAWRGGFRWTEAFF.

About this clonotype itself: With a much larger clone just one base away, this may be a read error. The chain carries TRBV20-1 and TRBJ2-4; 11 nucleotides align to TRBD2. Germline V gene sequence: CDR1 DFQATT, CDR2 SNEGSKA (reference sequence). This CDR3 region has 18 residues. The V gene end was trimmed by 1 base and the J gene end by 1 base; junction bases not matched to a gene: 9. CDR3: CSARGASGRPGAKNIQYF. The CDR3 DNA reads TGCAGTGCTAGAGGGGCTAGCGGGAGGCCGGGGGCCAAAAACATTCAGTACTTC.

The chain carries TRBV7-9 and TRBJ1-4, with TRBD1 matching over 7 bases. The junction had 10 bases not matched to a gene; V was cut back by 5 bases and J by 10 bases. This CDR3 comprises 14 residues. Germline V lookup: CDR1 SEHNR, CDR2 FQNEAQ (reference sequence). The CDR3 loop is CASSTRGTEGKLFF. CDR3 in DNA: TGTGCCAGCAGCACCCGCGGGACAGAGGGAAAACTGTTTTTT.

This clonotype appeared many times. CDR3 sequence reads: CASTTGGYGYTF. In DNA form, the CDR3 reads TGTGCCAGCACCACAGGGGGATATGGCTACACCTTC. The chain employs TRBV2 and TRBJ1-2; 8 nucleotides match TRBD1. V lost 7 bases to trimming and J lost 5 bases; unmatched junction nucleotides: 3. The CDR3 contains 12 residues. Germline loops: CDR1 SNHLY, CDR2 FYNNEI.

This clonotype was detected ten times or more. The chain combines TRBV20-1 with TRBJ2-1; tentative D call: TRBD2 (6 bases). Between the trimmed V and J ends, which lost 5 bases and 7 bases, there was a span of 15 bases. CDR1 DFQATT and CDR2 SNEGSKA come from the germline V gene (reference sequence). The CDR3 is made up of 13 amino acids. Here the CDR3 reads CSARWGTSNEQFF. The CDR3 DNA sequence: TGCAGTGCTCGCTGGGGGACTTCTAATGAGCAGTTCTTC.

This clonotype was counted many times. The chain's CDR3 is CASSFGDRPHYGYTF. The CDR3 DNA follows: TGCGCCAGCAGCTTCGGGGATAGGCCCCACTATGGCTACACCTTC. The chain recombines TRBV5-1 with TRBJ1-2; D remains unclear. This CDR3 is 15 amino acids long. Per germline, CDR1 SGHRS and CDR2 YFSETQ. Trimming shortened V by 2 bases and J by 3 bases, and 14 bases separated the two germline ends.

The V and J genes are TRBV19 and TRBJ2-2; D assignment may be TRBD1 or TRBD2 (5 bases each). Germline CDR1 reads LNHDA; CDR2 reads SQIVND (reference sequence). The V gene lost 10 bases and the J gene lost 0 bases, with 12 bases spanning the gap. This CDR3 spans 14 amino acids. Here the CDR3 DNA reads TGTGCCACCACGTGGGGGTCGAACACCGGGGAGCTGTTTTTT. As protein: CATTWGSNTGELFF. Looking up the rest from reference TRBV19 and TRBJ2-2 gives the full variable domain: DGGITQSPKYLFRKEGQNVTLSCEQNLNHDAMYWYRQDPGQGLRLIYYSQIVNDFQKGDIAEGYSVSREKKESFPLTVTSAQKNPTAFYLCATTWGSNTGELFFGEGSRLTVL.

Many counts were recorded for this clonotype. This chain uses TRBV28 with TRBJ1-5, with 8 positions matching TRBD1. The germline CDR1 and CDR2 sequences are MDHEN and SYDVKM. The CDR3 runs to 13 residues. V was clipped by 6 bases and J by 4 bases; unmatched bases: 2. The CDR3 nucleotides read TGTGCCAGCAGGGACAGGGAGAATCAGCCCCAGCATTTT. It codes for CASRDRENQPQHF.

There are a few counts of this clonotype. The chain has TRBV20-1 and TRBJ1-4; D gene unclear. V lost 0 bases and J 4 bases, leaving 9 bases between the germline ends. The length of the CDR3 is 14 residues. Per the germline V gene, CDR1 is DFQATT and CDR2 is SNEGSKA (reference sequence). The CDR3 DNA reads as TGCAGTGCTAGAGATGGGTCCTTTAATGAAAAACTGTTTTTT. Protein sequence: CSARDGSFNEKLFF.

At least ten counts were recorded for this clonotype. The V gene is TRBV11-1, the J gene TRBJ1-1, with D unclear. Germline lookup yields CDR1 SGHAT and CDR2 FQDESV (reference sequence). V lost 3 bases, J lost 1 base, and 12 bases lay in between. CDR3 length: 15 amino acids. CDR3 nucleotide sequence: TGTGCCAGCAGCTTGGAAGGGCGCGGGAACACTGAAGCTTTCTTT. This sequence encodes CASSLEGRGNTEAFF. The variable domain in full, completed from reference TRBV11-1 and TRBJ1-1, reads EAEVAQSPRYKITEKSQAVAFWCDPISGHATLYWYRQILGQGPELLVQFQDESVVDDSQLPKDRFSAERLKGVDSTLKIQPAELGDSAMYLCASSLEGRGNTEAFFGQGTRLTVV.

This clonotype was seen repeatedly, ten times or more. This chain links TRBV20-1 with TRBJ1-2; D perhaps matches TRBD1 (5 bases). The germline gives CDR1 DFQATT, CDR2 SNEGSKA (reference sequence). The CDR3 extends over 13 amino acids. V lost 6 bases and J 5 bases, leaving 16 bases between the germline ends. CDR3 protein: CSAQEGWKYGYTF. Here the CDR3 DNA reads TGCAGTGCACAAGAGGGGTGGAAGTATGGCTACACCTTC.

Remarks on this clonotype: This could be a read error, since a much larger clone is one nucleotide away. In DNA form, the CDR3 reads TGTGCCAGCAGTTACTGGCAGGGATCAAACTATGGCTACAACTTC. Protein: CASSYWQGSNYGYNF. V gene TRBV6-2 or TRBV6-3 combines with J gene TRBJ1-2; tentatively, D is TRBD1 (5 bases). Germline-derived CDR1 and CDR2 are MNHEY and SVGEGT. CDR3 length equals 15 residues.

This clonotype was seen ten or more times. The chain recombines TRBV7-2 with TRBJ1-5; 11 positions agree with TRBD1. This CDR3 is 15 amino acids long. Trimming cost V 5 bases and J 6 bases; bases outside gene matches: 6. Germline loops: CDR1 SGHTA, CDR2 FQGNSA. CDR3 in amino acids: CASSKDRGQGQPQHF. The CDR3 DNA sequence: TGTGCCAGCAGCAAGGACAGGGGGCAAGGTCAGCCCCAGCATTTT.

This clonotype was counted at least ten times. The J gene is TRBJ2-7, the V gene TRBV27; 9 nucleotides align to TRBD1. The length of the CDR3 is 17 residues. V lost 5 bases, J lost 5 bases, and 16 bases stayed unmatched. Germline loops: CDR1 MNHEY, CDR2 SMNVEV (reference sequence). The DNA of the CDR3 is TGTGCCAGCAGTACGGGCCCGGGACAGGGAAGTTGGGACGAGCAGTACTTC. This translates into CASSTGPGQGSWDEQYF.

There are many counts of this clonotype. The chain joins TRBV11-2 to TRBJ2-2, with D hard to call. Per the germline V gene, CDR1 is SGHAT and CDR2 is FQNNGV. The CDR3 consists of 16 residues. Trimming cost V 5 bases and J 3 bases, with 16 bases left between them. Here the CDR3 reads CASSPKPSRDTGELFF. The CDR3, as DNA: TGTGCCAGCAGCCCAAAACCCTCTAGGGACACCGGGGAGCTGTTTTTT.

This clonotype was counted many times. This chain joins TRBV20-1 and TRBJ2-2, with TRBD2 matching over 7 bases. Per germline, CDR1 DFQATT and CDR2 SNEGSKA (reference sequence). V lost 3 bases and J lost 3; bases outside the gene matches: 1. The CDR3 has 13 amino acids. CDR3 in amino acids: CSARTSYTGELFF. The DNA for the CDR3 is TGCAGTGCTAGGACTAGCTACACCGGGGAGCTGTTTTTT.

There are many counts of this clonotype. The rearrangement links TRBV11-3 to TRBJ2-7, with 8 bases identical to TRBD1. The V gene's germline CDR1 is SGHNT and CDR2 YENEEA. The CDR3 loop spans 14 amino acids. V lost 5 bases to trimming and J lost 2 bases; unmatched junction nucleotides: 5. CDR3: CASSPRDRTYEQYF. CDR3 in DNA: TGTGCCAGCAGCCCCCGGGACAGGACCTACGAGCAGTACTTC.

This clonotype was counted at least ten times. V usage is TRBV29-1 and J usage is TRBJ2-7, with 9 bases that match TRBD1. J gave up 4 bases and V 6 bases, and 10 bases lay outside the gene matches. The germline gives CDR1 SQVTM, CDR2 ANQGSEA. This CDR3 is 14 amino acids long. The CDR3 DNA is TGCAGCGTCCTCCCCGGGACAGGGAAATACGAGCAGTACTTC. This encodes CSVLPGTGKYEQYF.

This clonotype was counted between two and nine times. This rearrangement joins TRBV9 to TRBJ2-4; tentatively, D is TRBD1 or TRBD2 (5 bases each). The ends were cut back, 0 bases at V and 0 bases at J, with 7 bases in the middle. The CDR3 is 15 amino acids. The germline V gene has CDR1 SGDLS and CDR2 YYNGEE. The CDR3 coding sequence is TGTGCCAGCAGCGTAGGGGACCTAGCCAAAAACATTCAGTACTTC. Encoded protein: CASSVGDLAKNIQYF.